The 20 T cell receptor beta chains listed next were all sequenced from one sample in a study of blood T cell repertoires in COVID-19. Profiling relied on immunoSEQ multiplex PCR, and the TCRdb table lists in-frame clones only, not all of them. The data hold over 300,000 clones, with approximately 88% observed a single time. Sequencing input: peripheral blood. The receptors stem from a man aged 35 to 55 with acute or convalescent COVID-19.

This clone has just one count. The rearrangement uses TRBV7-9 and TRBJ1-2, with TRBD1 identical over 7 bases. The CDR3 totals 15 residues. Trimming at V came to 6 bases and at J to 4 bases, leaving 11 bases not matched to a gene. Germline-derived CDR1 and CDR2 are SEHNR and FQNEAQ (reference sequence). DNA of the CDR3: TGTGCCAGCAGTCAAGGACCAGGGGGAGGCTATGGCTACACCTTC. This sequence encodes CASSQGPGGGYGYTF.

The chain combines TRBV5-4 with TRBJ1-2, with D unclear. CDR1 is SGHNT and CDR2 is YYREEE in the germline V gene (reference sequence). The CDR3 runs to 13 residues. Deletions cut 1 base from V and 2 bases from J, with 6 bases between. CDR3 residues: CASSLSGNYGYTF. Here the CDR3 DNA reads TGTGCCAGCAGCTTGAGCGGGAACTATGGCTACACCTTC.

This chain connects TRBV5-1 to TRBJ1-5; 7 bases fit TRBD1. CDR3 length: 14 amino acids. The V gene end was trimmed by 4 bases and the J gene end by 3 bases; junction bases not matched to a gene: 4. CDR1 is SGHRS, CDR2 YFSETQ, per germline. CDR3 coding DNA: TGCGCCAGCAGCCTCGGACAGGCCAATCAGCCCCAGCATTTT. Protein product: CASSLGQANQPQHF. The variable domain in full, with the rest retrieved from reference TRBV5-1 and TRBJ1-5, is KAGVTQTPRYLIKTRGQQVTLSCSPISGHRSVSWYQQTPGQGLQFLFEYFSETQRNKGNFPGRFSGRQFSNSRSEMNVSTLELGDSALYLCASSLGQANQPQHFGDGTRLSIL.

This clone appeared a single time. This chain uses TRBV7-2 with TRBJ1-2, with 9 bases identical to TRBD1. V was clipped by 4 bases and J by 5 bases; unmatched bases: 8. The germline V gene has CDR1 SGHTA and CDR2 FQGNSA. The CDR3 has 15 residues. CDR3 DNA sequence: TGTGCCAGCAGCTCACCGGGACAGGGAGTATATGGCTACACCTTC. Translation gives CASSSPGQGVYGYTF.

J is TRBJ1-1 and V is TRBV7-3; D gene uncertain. There are 14 residues in the CDR3. V was trimmed by 6 bases and J by 6 bases, leaving 17 bases between them. From germline, CDR1 is SGHTA and CDR2 FQGTGA. The CDR3 protein is CASRKKVPGSEAFF. The CDR3 bases are TGTGCCAGCAGAAAGAAGGTACCGGGGTCTGAAGCTTTCTTT.

This chain joins TRBV6-6 and TRBJ2-7, with D hard to call. The CDR3 runs 13 residues. Germline V gives CDR1 MNHNY, CDR2 SVGAGI (reference sequence). V was clipped by 0 bases and J by 3 bases, with 6 bases between them. The CDR3 here is CASSYSAGYEQYF. As DNA, the CDR3 is TGTGCCAGCAGTTACTCGGCAGGCTACGAGCAGTACTTC.

The V gene is TRBV19, the J gene TRBJ1-1; D is undetermined. CDR1 is LNHDA, CDR2 SQIVND, per germline (reference sequence). The CDR3 length is 13 residues. V lost 3 bases and J lost 0, with 5 bases in between. CDR3 sequence: CASSIGMNTEAFF. The CDR3 nucleotides read TGTGCCAGTAGTATCGGTATGAACACTGAAGCTTTCTTT.

The J gene is TRBJ1-1, the V gene TRBV5-1, with D possibly matching TRBD1 (5 bases). The CDR3 has 16 residues. V was cut by 4 bases and J by 4 bases, with 20 bases left in between. Looked up from germline, CDR1 is SGHRS and CDR2 is YFSETQ. CDR3 residues: CASSTSQGGVGTEAFF. CDR3 sequence (DNA): TGCGCCAGCAGCACCTCGCAGGGAGGTGTCGGCACTGAAGCTTTCTTT.

The J gene is TRBJ2-7, the V gene TRBV6-2 or TRBV6-3; the match to TRBD2 covers 9 bases. Trimming at V came to 2 bases and at J to 3 bases, leaving 5 bases not matched to a gene. CDR3 length: 15 amino acids. Germline values: CDR1 MNHEY, CDR2 SVGEGT. The CDR3 region has the DNA TGTGCCAGCAGTTACAAAGGACTAGCGTTCTACGAGCAGTACTTC. This translates into CASSYKGLAFYEQYF.

The chain uses TRBV7-8 and TRBJ1-5; no clear D. Germline V gene data show CDR1 as SGHVS and CDR2 as FQNEAQ. Trimming stripped 5 bases from V and 0 bases from J, with 11 bases between. The CDR3 has 15 amino acids. CDR3 bases: TGTGCCAGCAGCATTTATTCGGGTAGCAATCAGCCCCAGCATTTT. It encodes CASSIYSGSNQPQHF.

CDR3 nucleotides: TGTGCCACCAGCAGAGATCCCCCCGCTTCAGGAGGGACTCTTTTCTACGAGCAGTACTTC. It encodes CATSRDPPASGGTLFYEQYF. The V call is TRBV15, the J call TRBJ2-7; tentatively, D is TRBD2 (6 bases). The germline V gene encodes CDR1 LNHNV and CDR2 YYDKDF (reference sequence). CDR3 length equals 20 residues. The V end lost 0 bases, the J end lost 3 bases, and 27 bases lay between the germline ends. The entire variable domain, with the rest obtained from reference TRBV15 and TRBJ2-7, is as follows: DAMVIQNPRYQVTQFGKPVTLSCSQTLNHNVMYWYQQKSSQAPKLLFHYYDKDFNNEADTPDNFQSRRPNTSFCFLDIRSPGLGDTAMYLCATSRDPPASGGTLFYEQYFGPGTRLTVT.

The rearrangement links TRBV27 to TRBJ2-2; 10 nucleotides align to TRBD1. The junction had 8 bases not matched to a gene; V was cut back by 5 bases and J by 5 bases. CDR3 length equals 16 residues. The germline CDR1 and CDR2 sequences are MNHEY and SMNVEV (reference sequence). The CDR3 coding sequence is TGTGCCAGCAGTCGAGGGACAGGGGCTCTTACCGGGGAGCTGTTTTTT. This codes for CASSRGTGALTGELFF.

The chain has TRBV5-8 and TRBJ2-3; D not resolved. In germline, CDR1 is SGHTS, CDR2 YDEGEE. V lost 1 base and J 2 bases, leaving 5 bases between the germline ends. The CDR3 covers 13 residues. Here the CDR3 reads CASSLTDTDTQYF. CDR3 DNA: TGTGCCAGCAGCTTGACAGACACAGATACGCAGTATTTT.

This rearrangement joins TRBV19 to TRBJ1-2, with a weak D call TRBD1 (6 bases). The CDR3 length is 18 residues. Germline lookup yields CDR1 LNHDA and CDR2 SQIVND (reference sequence). Trimming cost V 3 bases and J 5 bases, with 25 bases left between them. The CDR3 sequence: CASSILFQFGTQDYGYTF. The CDR3 DNA is TGTGCCAGTAGTATCCTTTTCCAGTTCGGGACACAGGATTATGGCTACACCTTC. Full variable domain (missing parts from reference TRBV19 and TRBJ1-2): DGGITQSPKYLFRKEGQNVTLSCEQNLNHDAMYWYRQDPGQGLRLIYYSQIVNDFQKGDIAEGYSVSREKKESFPLTVTSAQKNPTAFYLCASSILFQFGTQDYGYTFGSGTRLTVV.

J is TRBJ2-7 and V is TRBV30; TRBD1 agrees at 7 bases. With 4 bases clipped from V and 0 bases from J, the junction kept 9 bases outside the gene matches. The CDR3 extends over 15 amino acids. The germline CDR1 and CDR2 sequences are GTSNPN and SVGIG (reference sequence). CDR3 region: CAWKTGKRTSYEQYF. CDR3 bases: TGTGCCTGGAAGACAGGGAAGAGAACCTCCTACGAGCAGTACTTC.

The V gene is TRBV19, the J gene TRBJ1-6; 7 bases are shared with TRBD1. V shed 7 bases and J 9 bases; nucleotides not matched to a gene: 9. Per germline, CDR1 LNHDA and CDR2 SQIVND (reference sequence). The CDR3 runs 14 residues. DNA of the CDR3: TGTGCCAGTAACCAAGGGACAGCCTCTTCACCCCTCCACTTT. Protein product: CASNQGTASSPLHF.

This chain links TRBV19 with TRBJ2-3; 9 nucleotides match TRBD2. The CDR3 is 14 amino acids. V trimming: 4 bases; J trimming: 4 bases; junction bases outside the gene matches: 3. In germline, CDR1 is LNHDA, CDR2 SQIVND (reference sequence). The CDR3 DNA is TGTGCCAGTAGTAGCGGGGGGGCCGCAGATACGCAGTATTTT. Its protein is CASSSGGAADTQYF.

The chain is built from TRBV9 and TRBJ2-1, with 8 bases aligning to TRBD2. Trimming at V came to 0 bases and at J to 9 bases, leaving 14 bases not matched to a gene. There are 17 residues in the CDR3. Germline lookup yields CDR1 SGDLS and CDR2 YYNGEE. The DNA of the CDR3 is TGTGCCAGCAGCGTAGGGGGCGGTACGGGAGGGTTCGGTGAGCAGTTCTTC. It specifies CASSVGGGTGGFGEQFF.

This chain links TRBV5-5 with TRBJ1-2; 8 bases match TRBD1. V dropped 9 bases and J dropped 4; count of bases not matched to a gene: 5. The CDR3 extends over 12 amino acids. CDR1 is SGHKS and CDR2 is YYEKEE in the germline V gene (reference sequence). The chain's CDR3 is CATGQGSYGYTF. The CDR3 nucleotides read TGTGCCACCGGACAGGGAAGCTATGGCTACACCTTC. Drawing the rest from reference TRBV5-5 and TRBJ1-2, the complete variable domain is DAGVTQSPTHLIKTRGQQVTLRCSPISGHKSVSWYQQVLGQGPQFIFQYYEKEERGRGNFPDRFSARQFPNYSSELNVNALLLGDSALYLCATGQGSYGYTFGSGTRLTVV.

This sequence joins TRBV5-4 and TRBJ1-2; D uncertain. The germline gives CDR1 SGHNT, CDR2 YYREEE (reference sequence). Trimming left V 6 bases short and J 6 bases short, with 9 bases between. There are 11 residues in the CDR3. CDR3 coding DNA: TGTGCCAGCAAACTCTCGGATGGCTACACCTTC. This encodes CASKLSDGYTF.